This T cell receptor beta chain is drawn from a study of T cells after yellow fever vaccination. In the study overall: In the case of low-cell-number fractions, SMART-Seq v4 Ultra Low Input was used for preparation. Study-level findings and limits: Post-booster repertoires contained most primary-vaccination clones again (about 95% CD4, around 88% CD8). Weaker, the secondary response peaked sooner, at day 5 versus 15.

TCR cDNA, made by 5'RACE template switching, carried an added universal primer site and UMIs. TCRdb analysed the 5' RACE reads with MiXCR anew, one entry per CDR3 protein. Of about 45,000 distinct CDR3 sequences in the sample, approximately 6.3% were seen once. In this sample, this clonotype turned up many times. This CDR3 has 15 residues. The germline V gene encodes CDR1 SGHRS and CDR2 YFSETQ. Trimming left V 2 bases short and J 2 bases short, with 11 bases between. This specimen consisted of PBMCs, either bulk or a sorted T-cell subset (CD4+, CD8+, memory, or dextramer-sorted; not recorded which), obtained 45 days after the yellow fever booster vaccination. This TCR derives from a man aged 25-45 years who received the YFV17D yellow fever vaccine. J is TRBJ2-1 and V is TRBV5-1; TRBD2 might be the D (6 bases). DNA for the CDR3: TGCGCCAGCAGCTTTCAGGGAGGAACCTACAATGAGCAGTTCTTC. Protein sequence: CASSFQGGTYNEQFF.